This entry describes one T cell receptor (beta chain). Clones were read by immunoSEQ multiplex PCR, and TCRdb kept only the in-frame ones, dropping some. Of about 260,000 clones listed, approximately 90% are singletons. The CDR3 loop spans 15 amino acids. Germline V CDR1 and CDR2: SEHNR, FQNEAQ (reference sequence). Trimming took 1 base from V and 12 from J, leaving 21 bases between them. The record originates from a study of blood T cell repertoires in COVID-19. The source of this sequence is a man aged 18 to 29 with active or convalescent COVID-19. The chain uses TRBV7-9 and TRBJ1-1; D is perhaps TRBD1 (5 bases). The sequencing sample was made of peripheral blood. As DNA, the CDR3 is TGTGCCAGCAGCTTAGACTGGACACCTGAAGGGTCAACTTTCTTT. Translation gives CASSLDWTPEGSTFF.